This is a list of T cell receptor beta chains from one sample in a study of control samples from healthy donors and cancer patients. The table came from immunoSEQ multiplex PCR; TCRdb's copy has only in-frame clones and leaves some out. This sample carries about 140,000 clones, about 90% of them seen once, and the ten largest clones take approximately 1.6%. The material sequenced was blood. The receptors originated from a man aged 18 to 29 in good health. The CDR3 runs from the conserved cysteine through the conserved F or W. A D gene is named only where the DNA matches it firmly. Not all rows give a size; the values are once, few, many and, for expanded clones, a class.

cdr3_length	v_call	j_call	d_call	clone_size	cdr3_aa	cdr3_nt
15	TRBV30	TRBJ2-7	NA	NA	CAWSVSAARSYEQYF	TGTGCCTGGAGTGTATCTGCAGCGAGATCCTACGAGCAGTACTTC
14	TRBV24-1	TRBJ2-4	NA	NA	CATSEGFGSGIQYF	TGTGCCACCAGTGAGGGATTTGGGTCTGGGATTCAGTACTTC
21	TRBV12-2	TRBJ1-2	NA	few	CASRQSPNDRDRGLGNYGYTF	TGTGCAAGTCGCCAGAGCCCAAACGACCGGGACAGGGGGCTTGGTAACTATGGCTACACCTTC
17	TRBV2	TRBJ2-2	TRBD2	NA	CASSEISGGHKTGELFF	TGTGCCAGCAGTGAGATTAGCGGGGGGCATAAGACCGGGGAGCTGTTTTTT
16	TRBV4-1	TRBJ2-3	TRBD2	NA	CASSQGTGGPGDTQYF	TGCGCCAGCAGCCAAGGTACGGGGGGGCCCGGAGATACGCAGTATTTT
14	TRBV7-2	TRBJ2-7	NA	NA	CASSPEGPFYEQYF	TGTGCCAGCAGCCCGGAAGGACCCTTCTACGAGCAGTACTTC
14	TRBV10-2	TRBJ1-1	TRBD1	NA	CASSLQGKDTEAFF	TGCGCCAGCAGCCTACAGGGGAAGGACACTGAAGCTTTCTTT
12	TRBV9	TRBJ2-3	NA	NA	CASTLDEDTQYF	TGTGCCAGCACCCTAGATGAAGATACGCAGTATTTT
15	TRBV6-5	TRBJ1-5	TRBD1	once	CASSLDRGSNQPQHF	TGTGCCAGCAGTTTGGACAGGGGTAGCAATCAGCCCCAGCATTTT
12	TRBV7-2	TRBJ2-1	TRBD1	NA	CASNIDRGEQFF	TGTGCCAGCAACATCGACAGGGGTGAGCAGTTCTTC